A selection of T cell receptor beta chains follows, all from one sample in a study of control samples from healthy donors and cancer patients. Sequencing was performed with immunoSEQ multiplex PCR; in TCRdb, only in-frame clones are kept and a portion is missing. The sample lists some 140,000 clones, about nine tenths seen once, with roughly 8.7% in the top ten. Sequences were obtained from blood. Source of these receptors: a woman aged 25 to 39 in good health. CDR3s include the opening cysteine and the closing phenylalanine or tryptophan. Each record gives: CDR3 protein, clone size, V gene. For some rows the clone size is stated as once, few or many, or as a class when expanded; others skip it.

cdr3_aa: CAISDVGGTGSLFF; clone_size: NA; v_call: TRBV10-3
cdr3_aa: CASSPRGAATNEKLFF; clone_size: NA; v_call: TRBV28
cdr3_aa: CSVSRTRAYNEQFF; clone_size: NA; v_call: TRBV29-1
cdr3_aa: CASSQDGASTDTQYF; clone_size: NA; v_call: TRBV7-2
cdr3_aa: CASSEDKGNQPQHF; clone_size: NA; v_call: TRBV2
cdr3_aa: CASSMTREETQYF; clone_size: NA; v_call: TRBV19
cdr3_aa: CAWSTGYGYTF; clone_size: once; v_call: TRBV30
cdr3_aa: CASSLAGRHPINEKLFF; clone_size: once; v_call: TRBV7-8
cdr3_aa: CASSWQTSGRKFYEQYF; clone_size: few; v_call: TRBV5-1
cdr3_aa: CASSSLRGAGNQPQHF; clone_size: NA; v_call: TRBV5-6
cdr3_aa: CASRTTGNEQFF; clone_size: NA; v_call: TRBV6-5
cdr3_aa: CASSLELVGAVSFF; clone_size: NA; v_call: TRBV5-4
cdr3_aa: CASSYSGREGQETQYF; clone_size: once; v_call: TRBV6-2/TRBV6-3
cdr3_aa: CASSLGQHGYTF; clone_size: NA; v_call: TRBV3-1/TRBV3-2
cdr3_aa: CASSPTTGDGTQYF; clone_size: NA; v_call: TRBV11-3
cdr3_aa: CSAASQETQYF; clone_size: NA; v_call: TRBV20-1
cdr3_aa: CASSRDGLGEKLFF; clone_size: NA; v_call: TRBV5-4
cdr3_aa: CASSQQALSNTEAFF; clone_size: NA; v_call: TRBV14
cdr3_aa: CAGQTGAGTGELFF; clone_size: NA; v_call: TRBV6-5
cdr3_aa: CSASNFLQGSGYTF; clone_size: NA; v_call: TRBV20-1
cdr3_aa: CASSLAPGQANTEAFF; clone_size: NA; v_call: TRBV7-9
cdr3_aa: CASSAGTSNTGELFF; clone_size: few; v_call: TRBV19
cdr3_aa: CASRGFNQETQYF; clone_size: NA; v_call: TRBV6-5
cdr3_aa: CASSPRGVKNSPLHF; clone_size: NA; v_call: TRBV6-5
cdr3_aa: CASSLPPLDRQPQHF; clone_size: NA; v_call: TRBV28
cdr3_aa: CASSLRGLGTDTQYF; clone_size: NA; v_call: TRBV28
cdr3_aa: CASSPTSGSVEQYF; clone_size: NA; v_call: TRBV5-1
cdr3_aa: CASSPREGRGTEAFF; clone_size: NA; v_call: TRBV11-2
cdr3_aa: CASSQQGYNEQFF; clone_size: NA; v_call: TRBV4-2
cdr3_aa: CASSLSSGPLGETQYF; clone_size: few; v_call: TRBV7-9
cdr3_aa: CASSYSRGWTEAFF; clone_size: NA; v_call: TRBV6-5
cdr3_aa: CASMGPAGPQRVPDTQYF; clone_size: NA; v_call: TRBV2
cdr3_aa: CASSLAGTTQEAQYF; clone_size: NA; v_call: TRBV11-1
cdr3_aa: CATSDTDRGLETQYF; clone_size: NA; v_call: TRBV24-1
cdr3_aa: CASSLAREVAYGYTF; clone_size: NA; v_call: TRBV7-9
cdr3_aa: CATSDFRTGHNSPLHF; clone_size: NA; v_call: TRBV24-1
cdr3_aa: CSAGGGMNTEAFF; clone_size: NA; v_call: TRBV29-1
cdr3_aa: CASTLGQENEKLFF; clone_size: NA; v_call: TRBV28
cdr3_aa: CASSPRNQGNHEQYF; clone_size: NA; v_call: TRBV11-1
cdr3_aa: CASSFGTSGRAGDTQYF; clone_size: NA; v_call: TRBV5-6